The entry that follows covers one T cell receptor beta chain sequence. Its matching antigen is unknown. Clones were read by immunoSEQ multiplex PCR, and TCRdb kept only the in-frame ones, dropping some. The sample holds 100,000 to 150,000 clones, approximately 95% seen once. This entry comes from a study of cytomegalovirus exposure and HLA in healthy donors. The CDR3 is 15 amino acids. Germline CDR1 and CDR2: LNHDA and SQIVND (reference sequence). The trim removed 4 bases at V and 5 bases at J, leaving 10 bases unmatched. Study outcomes and limitations: Investigators reported approximately 170 TCR beta chains as tied to cytomegalovirus. The classifier was said to identify cytomegalovirus status with high specificity and sensitivity. Rare TCR sequences dominated, though some public TCRs recurred in many donors.

The source material was PBMCs. This TCR was sampled from a man aged 18 to 35 in good health and CMV-seronegative. The rearrangement uses TRBV19 and TRBJ2-5; TRBD1 matches at 7 bases. The CDR3 protein is CASSRDVDRAETQYF. The CDR3 region has the DNA TGTGCCAGTAGTAGAGATGTAGACAGGGCGGAGACCCAGTACTTC.